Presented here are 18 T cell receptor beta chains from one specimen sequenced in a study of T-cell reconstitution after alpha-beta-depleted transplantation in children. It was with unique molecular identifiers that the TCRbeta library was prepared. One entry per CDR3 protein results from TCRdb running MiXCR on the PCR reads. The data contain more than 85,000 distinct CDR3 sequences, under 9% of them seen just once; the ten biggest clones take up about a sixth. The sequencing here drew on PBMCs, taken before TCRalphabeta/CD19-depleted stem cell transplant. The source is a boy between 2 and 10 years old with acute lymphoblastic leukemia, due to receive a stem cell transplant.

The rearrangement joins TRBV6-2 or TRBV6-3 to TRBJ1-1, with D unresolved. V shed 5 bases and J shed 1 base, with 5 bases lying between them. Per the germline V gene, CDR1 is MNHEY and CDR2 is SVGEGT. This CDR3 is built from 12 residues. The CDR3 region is CASSQPNTEAFF. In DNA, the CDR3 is TGTGCCAGCAGTCAGCCGAACACTGAAGCTTTCTTT.

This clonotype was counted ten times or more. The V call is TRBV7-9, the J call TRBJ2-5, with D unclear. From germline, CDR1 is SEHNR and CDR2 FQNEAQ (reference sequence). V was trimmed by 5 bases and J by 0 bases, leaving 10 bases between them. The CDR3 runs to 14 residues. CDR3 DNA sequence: TGTGCCAGCAGCCTTACGACGGACCAAGAGACCCAGTACTTC. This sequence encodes CASSLTTDQETQYF.

CDR3 residues: CASSVADRAGSEQYF. CDR3 sequence (DNA): TGTGCCAGCAGCGTAGCAGACCGAGCAGGGAGCGAGCAGTACTTC. V is TRBV9 and J is TRBJ2-7; D tentatively fits TRBD1 or TRBD2 (5 bases each). V lost 0 bases and J 6 bases, leaving 16 bases between the germline ends. Germline CDR1 and CDR2: SGDLS and YYNGEE. This CDR3 region has 15 residues.

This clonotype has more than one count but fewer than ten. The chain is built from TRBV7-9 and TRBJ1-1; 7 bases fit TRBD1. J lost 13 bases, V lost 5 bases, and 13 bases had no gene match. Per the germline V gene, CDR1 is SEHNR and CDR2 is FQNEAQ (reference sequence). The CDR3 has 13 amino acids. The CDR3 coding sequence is TGTGCCAGCAGCACCGGGACAGCCCGCGTGTTTTTCTTT. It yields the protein CASSTGTARVFFF.

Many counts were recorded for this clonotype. The CDR3 loop reads CASYAGRGPNTDTQYF. The CDR3 DNA follows: TGTGCCAGCTACGCTGGGAGGGGGCCTAACACAGATACGCAGTATTTT. This chain uses TRBV7-9 with TRBJ2-3; D possibly uses TRBD1 or TRBD2 (7 bases each). This CDR3 is built from 16 residues. V dropped 8 bases and J dropped 2 bases, with 20 bases sitting between them. Germline values: CDR1 SEHNR, CDR2 FQNEAQ (reference sequence).

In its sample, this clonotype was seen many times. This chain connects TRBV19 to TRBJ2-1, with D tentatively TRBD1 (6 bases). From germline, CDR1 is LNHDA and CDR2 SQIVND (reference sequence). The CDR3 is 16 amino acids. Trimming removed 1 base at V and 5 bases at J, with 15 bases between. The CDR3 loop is CASSIGNRAHHNEQFF. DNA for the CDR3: TGTGCCAGTAGTATAGGTAACAGGGCCCATCACAATGAGCAGTTCTTC. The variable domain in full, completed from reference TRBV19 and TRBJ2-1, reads DGGITQSPKYLFRKEGQNVTLSCEQNLNHDAMYWYRQDPGQGLRLIYYSQIVNDFQKGDIAEGYSVSREKKESFPLTVTSAQKNPTAFYLCASSIGNRAHHNEQFFGPGTRLTVL.

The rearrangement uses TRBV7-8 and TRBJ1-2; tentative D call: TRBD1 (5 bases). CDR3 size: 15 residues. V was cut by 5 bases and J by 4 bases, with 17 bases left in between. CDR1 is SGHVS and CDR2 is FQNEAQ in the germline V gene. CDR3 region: CASSRDRGQGYGYTF. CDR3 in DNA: TGTGCCAGCAGCAGAGACCGCGGGCAGGGCTATGGCTACACCTTC. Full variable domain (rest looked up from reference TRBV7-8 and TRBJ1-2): GAGVSQSPRYKVAKRGQDVALRCDPISGHVSLFWYQQALGQGPEFLTYFQNEAQLDKSGLPSDRFFAERPEGSVSTLKIQRTQQEDSAVYLCASSRDRGQGYGYTFGSGTRLTVV.

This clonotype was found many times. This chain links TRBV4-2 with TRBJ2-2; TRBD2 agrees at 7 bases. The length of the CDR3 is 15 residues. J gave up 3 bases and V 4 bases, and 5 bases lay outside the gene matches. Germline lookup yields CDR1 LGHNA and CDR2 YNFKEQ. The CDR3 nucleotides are TGTGCCAGCAGCCTAAGCGGGGACCACACCGGGGAGCTGTTTTTT. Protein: CASSLSGDHTGELFF.

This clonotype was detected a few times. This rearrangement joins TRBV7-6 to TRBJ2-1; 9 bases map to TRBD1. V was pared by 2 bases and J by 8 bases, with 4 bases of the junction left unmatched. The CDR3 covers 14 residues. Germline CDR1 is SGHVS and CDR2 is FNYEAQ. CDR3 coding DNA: TGTGCCAGCAGCTTACGGGACAGGGTGGATGAGCAGTTCTTC. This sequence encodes CASSLRDRVDEQFF.

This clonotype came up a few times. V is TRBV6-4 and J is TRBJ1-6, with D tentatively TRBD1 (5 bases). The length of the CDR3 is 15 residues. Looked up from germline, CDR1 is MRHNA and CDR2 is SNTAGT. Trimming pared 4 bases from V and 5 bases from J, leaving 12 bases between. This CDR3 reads CASSARGEHNSPLHF. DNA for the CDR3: TGTGCCAGCAGTGCGCGAGGGGAACATAATTCACCCCTCCACTTT.

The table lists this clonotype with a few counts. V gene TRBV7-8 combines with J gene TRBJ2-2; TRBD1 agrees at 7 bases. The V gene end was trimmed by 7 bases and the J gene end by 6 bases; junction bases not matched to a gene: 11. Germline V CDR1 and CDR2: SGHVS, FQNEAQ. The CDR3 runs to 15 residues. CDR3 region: CASILTGAGAGELFF. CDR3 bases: TGTGCCAGCATTTTAACAGGGGCAGGCGCCGGGGAGCTGTTTTTT.

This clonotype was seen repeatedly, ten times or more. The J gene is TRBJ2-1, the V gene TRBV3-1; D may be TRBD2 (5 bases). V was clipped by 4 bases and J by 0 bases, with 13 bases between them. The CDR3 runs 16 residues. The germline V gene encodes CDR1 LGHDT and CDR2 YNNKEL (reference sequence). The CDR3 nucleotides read TGTGCCAGCAGCCGGTACATAGCGAGCTCCTACAATGAGCAGTTCTTC. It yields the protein CASSRYIASSYNEQFF.

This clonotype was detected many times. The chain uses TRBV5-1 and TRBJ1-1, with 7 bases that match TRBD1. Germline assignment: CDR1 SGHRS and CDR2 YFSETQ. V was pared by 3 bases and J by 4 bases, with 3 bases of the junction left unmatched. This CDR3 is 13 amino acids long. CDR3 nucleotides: TGCGCCAGCAGCTACCCAGGGGGCACTGAAGCTTTCTTT. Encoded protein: CASSYPGGTEAFF.

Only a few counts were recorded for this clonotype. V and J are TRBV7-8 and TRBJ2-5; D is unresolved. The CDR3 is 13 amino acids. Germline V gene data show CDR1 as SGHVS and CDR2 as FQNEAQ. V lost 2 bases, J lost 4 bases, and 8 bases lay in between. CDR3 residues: CASSLTRGETQYF. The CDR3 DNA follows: TGTGCCAGCAGCTTAACCCGTGGAGAGACCCAGTACTTC.

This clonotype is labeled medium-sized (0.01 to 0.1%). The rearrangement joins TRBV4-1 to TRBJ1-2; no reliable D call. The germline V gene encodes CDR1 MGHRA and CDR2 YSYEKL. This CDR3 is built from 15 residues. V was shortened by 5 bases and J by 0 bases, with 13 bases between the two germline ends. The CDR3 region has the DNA TGCGCCAGCAGCGCCCTGGGAGGAGCTAACTATGGCTACACCTTC. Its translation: CASSALGGANYGYTF.

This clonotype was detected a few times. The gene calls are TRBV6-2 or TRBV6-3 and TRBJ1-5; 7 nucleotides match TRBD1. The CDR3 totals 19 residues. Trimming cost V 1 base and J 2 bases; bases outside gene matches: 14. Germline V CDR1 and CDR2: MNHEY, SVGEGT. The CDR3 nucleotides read TGTGCCAGCAGTTACTATATTACCCCCCTCGACAGGGGCAATCAGCCCCAGCATTTT. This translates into CASSYYITPLDRGNQPQHF.

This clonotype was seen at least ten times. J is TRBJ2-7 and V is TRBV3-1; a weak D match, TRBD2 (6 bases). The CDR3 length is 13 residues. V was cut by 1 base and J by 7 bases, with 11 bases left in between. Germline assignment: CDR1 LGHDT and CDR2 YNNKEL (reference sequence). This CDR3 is CASSQGLGREQYF. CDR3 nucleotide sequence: TGTGCCAGCAGCCAAGGCCTGGGGAGGGAGCAGTACTTC.

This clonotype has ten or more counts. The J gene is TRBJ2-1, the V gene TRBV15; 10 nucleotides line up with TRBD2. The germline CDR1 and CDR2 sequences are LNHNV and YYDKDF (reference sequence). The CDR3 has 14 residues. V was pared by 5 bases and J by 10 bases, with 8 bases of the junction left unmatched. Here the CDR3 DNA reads TGTGCCACCAGCGGCAGTCTAGCGGGGGTAGAGCAGTTCTTC. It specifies CATSGSLAGVEQFF.